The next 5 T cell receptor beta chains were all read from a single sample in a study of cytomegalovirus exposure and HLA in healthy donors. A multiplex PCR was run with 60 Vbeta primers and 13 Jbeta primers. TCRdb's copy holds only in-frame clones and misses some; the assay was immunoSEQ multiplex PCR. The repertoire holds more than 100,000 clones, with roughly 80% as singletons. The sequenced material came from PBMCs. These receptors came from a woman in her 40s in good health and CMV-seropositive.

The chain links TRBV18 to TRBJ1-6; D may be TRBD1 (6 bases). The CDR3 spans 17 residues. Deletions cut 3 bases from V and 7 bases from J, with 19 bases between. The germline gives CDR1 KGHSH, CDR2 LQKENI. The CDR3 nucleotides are TGTGCCAGCTCACCGGCTGGGGGGGGCCTTAGGAATTCACCCCTCCACTTT. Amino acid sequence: CASSPAGGGLRNSPLHF. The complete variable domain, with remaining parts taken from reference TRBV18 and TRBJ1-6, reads NAGVMQNPRHLVRRRGQEARLRCSPMKGHSHVYWYRQLPEEGLKFMVYLQKENIIDESGMPKERFSAEFPKEGPSILRIQQVVRGDSAAYFCASSPAGGGLRNSPLHFGNGTRLTVT.

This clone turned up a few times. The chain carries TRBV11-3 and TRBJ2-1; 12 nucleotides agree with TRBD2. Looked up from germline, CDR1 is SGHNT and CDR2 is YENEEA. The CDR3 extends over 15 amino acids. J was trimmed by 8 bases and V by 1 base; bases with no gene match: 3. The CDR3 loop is CASSLGLAGVDEQFF. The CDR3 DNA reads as TGTGCCAGCAGCTTAGGACTAGCGGGAGTGGATGAGCAGTTCTTC.

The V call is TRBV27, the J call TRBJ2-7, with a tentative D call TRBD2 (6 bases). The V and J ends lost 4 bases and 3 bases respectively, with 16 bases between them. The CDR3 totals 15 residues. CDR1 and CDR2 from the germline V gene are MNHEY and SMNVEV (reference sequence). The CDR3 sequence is CASSSPGLKIYEQYF. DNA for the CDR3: TGTGCCAGCAGTTCCCCGGGACTCAAAATCTACGAGCAGTACTTC.

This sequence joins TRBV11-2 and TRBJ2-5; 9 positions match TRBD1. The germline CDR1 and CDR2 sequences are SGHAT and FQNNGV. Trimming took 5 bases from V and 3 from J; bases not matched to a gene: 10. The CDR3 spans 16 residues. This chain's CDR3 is CASSPGGQGKEETQYF. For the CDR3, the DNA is TGTGCCAGCAGCCCAGGAGGACAGGGGAAGGAAGAGACCCAGTACTTC.

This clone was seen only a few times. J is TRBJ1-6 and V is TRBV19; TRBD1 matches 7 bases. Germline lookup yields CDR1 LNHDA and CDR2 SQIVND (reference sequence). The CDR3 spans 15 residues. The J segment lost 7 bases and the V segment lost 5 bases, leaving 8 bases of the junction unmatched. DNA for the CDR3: TGTGCCAGTAGTGCACCGGGACAGATGAATTCACCCCTCCACTTT. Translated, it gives CASSAPGQMNSPLHF.